Listed below are T cell receptor beta chains from one sample, sequenced in a study of blood T cell repertoires in COVID-19. The protocol was immunoSEQ multiplex PCR, while the TCRdb copy is restricted to in-frame clones and leaves out a portion. The repertoire consists of tens of thousands of clones, with about 80% occurring once and the leading ten covering under 25%. Sample: peripheral blood. The receptors here all came from a man in his thirties or forties with COVID-19, enrolled during active disease. Each CDR3 is given with its conserved first and last residue. The D gene is left open where the match is weak. Clone size is shown for a subset of rows, as once, few, many or a class of expanded clone.

TRBD2	.	TRBV7-9	TRBJ2-5	CASTEGLAGKETQYF	TGTGCCAGCACCGAGGGACTAGCGGGGAAAGAGACCCAGTACTTC
.	.	TRBV28	TRBJ1-2	CASRAGTNYGYTF	TGTGCCAGCAGGGCCGGGACAAACTATGGCTACACCTTC
TRBD2	few	TRBV18	TRBJ2-2	CASSPPGGAGELFF	TGTGCCAGCTCACCGCCCGGGGGGGCCGGGGAGCTGTTTTTT
.	once	TRBV7-6	TRBJ2-5	CASRDKVGPTETQYF	TGTGCCAGCAGGGACAAGGTGGGGCCAACCGAGACCCAGTACTTC
TRBD1	.	TRBV18	TRBJ2-7	CASSPYDRGYEQYF	TGTGCCAGCTCACCTTATGACAGGGGGTATGAGCAGTACTTC
.	.	TRBV4-1	TRBJ1-1	CASSQDSGDTEAFF	TGCGCCAGCAGCCAAGATTCAGGGGACACTGAAGCTTTCTTT
.	.	TRBV29-1	TRBJ2-1	CSVLESSYNEQFF	TGCAGCGTTTTGGAGAGCTCCTACAATGAGCAGTTCTTC
TRBD2	.	TRBV11-2	TRBJ2-2	CASSIAGGNTGELFF	TGTGCCAGCAGTATAGCGGGAGGGAACACCGGGGAGCTGTTTTTT
TRBD1	.	TRBV4-1	TRBJ1-2	CASSPHGQGFGLNYGYTF	TGCGCCAGCAGCCCCCACGGACAGGGCTTCGGCCTTAACTATGGCTACACCTTC
TRBD1	.	TRBV12-5	TRBJ1-2	CATLLRDRGSGYTF	TGTGCTACCCTCCTCCGGGACAGGGGGTCTGGCTACACCTTC
.	.	TRBV11-2	TRBJ2-2	CANRSNRGSRTGELFF	TGTGCCAACAGGAGTAATAGGGGCTCACGGACCGGGGAGCTGTTTTTT
.	.	TRBV27	TRBJ1-5	CASRTHRESQPQHF	TGTGCCAGCAGAACCCACAGGGAGAGTCAGCCCCAGCATTTT
.	.	TRBV19	TRBJ1-2	CATMAENYGYTF	TGTGCCACGATGGCAGAAAACTATGGCTACACCTTC
.	.	TRBV6-5	TRBJ2-7	CASSRGPEQYF	TGTGCCAGCAGCAGGGGCCCCGAGCAGTACTTC
TRBD2	.	TRBV4-1	TRBJ2-7	CASSRSPEGFGGEQYF	TGCGCCAGCAGCCGATCCCCTGAGGGGTTCGGGGGGGAGCAGTACTTC
TRBD1	.	TRBV7-2	TRBJ1-1	CARHGQGTEAFF	TGTGCCAGACACGGACAGGGGACTGAAGCTTTCTTT
TRBD1	.	TRBV2	TRBJ1-2	CASSEPGQDDGYTF	TGTGCCAGCAGTGAACCCGGACAGGATGATGGCTACACCTTC
.	.	TRBV2	TRBJ1-2	CASSETGKYNYGYTF	TGTGCCAGCAGTGAAACAGGGAAGTACAACTATGGCTACACCTTC
.	.	TRBV6-5	TRBJ2-3	CASGTVEDTQYF	TGTGCCAGCGGTACAGTTGAAGATACGCAGTATTTT
.	.	TRBV27	TRBJ2-7	CASSPGTASYEQYF	TGTGCCAGCAGCCCCGGGACTGCCTCCTACGAGCAGTACTTC
.	.	TRBV6-6	TRBJ1-2	CASGSPSEGYTF	TGTGCCAGTGGGTCTCCTAGCGAGGGCTACACCTTC
TRBD2	.	TRBV2	TRBJ2-3	CASSATSGGPDTQYF	TGTGCCAGCAGCGCGACTAGCGGGGGCCCAGATACGCAGTATTTT
.	.	TRBV29-1	TRBJ2-7	CSAIILGEQYF	TGCAGCGCTATTATCCTAGGCGAGCAGTACTTC
.	.	TRBV30	TRBJ2-5	CAWSSGGAETQYF	TGTGCCTGGAGTTCTGGGGGGGCGGAGACCCAGTACTTC
.	.	TRBV28	TRBJ1-2	CASSFIQNYGYTF	TGTGCCAGCAGTTTCATCCAGAACTATGGCTACACCTTC
.	.	TRBV24-1	TRBJ2-5	CATSEGLRDQETQYF	TGTGCCACCAGTGAGGGTTTGCGGGACCAAGAGACCCAGTACTTC
.	.	TRBV11-3	TRBJ2-5	CASSLWQGETQYF	TGTGCCAGCAGCTTATGGCAGGGGGAGACCCAGTACTTC
TRBD1	.	TRBV29-1	TRBJ2-7	CSVTGQVIHEQYF	TGCAGCGTCACGGGACAGGTGATCCACGAGCAGTACTTC
.	.	TRBV6-2/TRBV6-3	TRBJ1-1	CASSYLFTEAFF	TGTGCCAGCAGTTACCTCTTCACTGAAGCTTTCTTT